This TCR beta chain was recorded in a study of blood T cell repertoires in COVID-19. About the study: The United States, Italy and Spain provided the acute and convalescent COVID-19 samples. T cells, B-cell-depleted T cells, or PBMCs provided the cDNA or gDNA that served as material.

Original methodology: Amplified reference gene primers provided the basis for estimating nucleated cell counts. Profiling relied on immunoSEQ multiplex PCR, and the TCRdb table lists in-frame clones only, not all of them. V and J calls and clone size follow that table, whereas D and trimming were derived from the DNA. Among 90,000 to 120,000 clones listed, more than 70% were seen once. This clone was recorded only once. V dropped 4 bases and J dropped 0; count of bases not matched to a gene: 7. Germline CDR1 SGHRS, CDR2 YFSETQ. The CDR3 sequence is 16 residues long. Sequenced material: peripheral blood. The clonotype comes from an older man with acute or convalescent COVID-19. The V and J genes are TRBV5-1 and TRBJ2-3; 8 positions agree with TRBD2. The chain's CDR3 is CASSTLERGSTDTQYF. The DNA for the CDR3 is TGCGCCAGCAGCACCCTCGAGCGGGGGAGCACAGATACGCAGTATTTT.